One TCR beta chain is described in this entry. Antigen unknown. Unmatched junction bases numbered 5, after V lost 6 bases and J lost 2 bases. The V gene's germline CDR1 is LNHDA and CDR2 SQIVND (reference sequence). The CDR3 extends over 15 amino acids. The assay was immunoSEQ multiplex PCR, and TCRdb's table has in-frame clones only and misses some. The data hold more than 100,000 clones, with around 91% observed a single time. The data derive from a study of OX40 agonist ivuxolimab in advanced cancers. On the study more broadly: Patients received ivuxolimab, an agonistic anti-OX40 (CD134) antibody. At approximately 80% male, the cohort had a mean age of about 60 years, ranging from about 20 to 79.

Study-wide findings and caveats: More expanded clones were found, on average, in CD8+ than in CD4+ T cells. Individuals who were partial responders at 0.1-3.0 mg/kg had clonal expansion that ranked among the lowest.

V gene TRBV19 combines with J gene TRBJ2-2; 8 bases agree with TRBD1. This sample comprised CD4+ or CD8+ T cells sorted from blood, obtained in a trial of the OX40 agonist ivuxolimab. The receptor's source is an adult with an advanced solid tumor such as melanoma, head and neck, liver or kidney cancer. DNA for the CDR3: TGTGCCAGTAGAGGACAGGGCCCAAACACCGGGGAGCTGTTTTTT. Protein product: CASRGQGPNTGELFF.